The TCR beta chain under discussion was sequenced for a study of blood T cell repertoires in COVID-19. Study-level information: The United States, Italy and Spain supplied acute and convalescent COVID-19 samples. Sources were T cells, B-cell-depleted T cells, or PBMCs; the material itself was cDNA or gDNA.

Participants' reported clinical history set cohort assignment. This table comes from immunoSEQ multiplex PCR, and its TCRdb copy is limited to in-frame clones, with some not included. Here the sample spans fewer than 350,000 clones, roughly 90% being singletons. V was pared by 5 bases and J by 9 bases, with 17 bases of the junction left unmatched. Germline V CDR1 and CDR2: SEHNR, FQNEAQ (reference sequence). The CDR3 length is 17 residues. This clone has more than one count but fewer than ten. Material for sequencing was PBMCs or T cells enriched from blood (not recorded which). This clonotype was obtained from a woman aged 40 to 50 with acute COVID-19. The chain employs TRBV7-9 and TRBJ2-2; 8 nucleotides align to TRBD2. The CDR3 DNA reads as TGTGCCAGCAGCCAAAGCCCTGGAACTAGCGGTGGACGGGAGCTGTTTTTT. Encoded protein: CASSQSPGTSGGRELFF. Complete variable domain (other parts from reference TRBV7-9 and TRBJ2-2): DTGVSQNPRHKITKRGQNVTFRCDPISEHNRLYWYRQTLGQGPEFLTYFQNEAQLEKSRLLSDRFSAERPKGSFSTLEIQRTEQGDSAMYLCASSQSPGTSGGRELFFGEGSRLTVL.